This T cell receptor beta chain was captured by sequencing in a study of shared clonotypes between healthy human individuals. V lost 6 bases, J lost 3 bases, and 4 bases stayed unmatched. The CDR3 has 15 amino acids. From germline, CDR1 is WSHSY and CDR2 SAAADI. The data were produced by immunoSEQ multiplex PCR, yet TCRdb's version contains in-frame clones alone and is incomplete. The data hold about a million clones, with 60% to 85% observed a single time. This clone was seen once. This sequence was found in a man aged 18 to 30 in good health. Some clones in this sample may be carry-over from other donors' samples. The chain combines TRBV10-2 with TRBJ2-1; 11 bases fit TRBD2. The sample comprised memory CD4+ T cells from PBMCs. Regarding subset: CD45RA-negative fraction. The CDR3 region has the DNA TGCGCCAGCAGAGCCGGGACTAGCGGCTACAATGAGCAGTTCTTC. Translation: CASRAGTSGYNEQFF.